These 30 T cell receptor beta chains originate from one sample sequenced in a study of T cell repertoires in aging, cancer and after chemotherapy. Rearranged V-D-J TRB sequences were amplified with a mixed TRB-A/B primer pool. One entry per CDR3 protein results from TCRdb running MiXCR on the multiplex PCR reads. In the table there are about 13,000 distinct CDR3 sequences, roughly 26% of which are singletons. Peripheral blood genomic DNA, not sorted cells or RNA, was the template. Material for sequencing was blood. The origin of the receptors is a human donor in good health.

The chain combines TRBV20-1 with TRBJ1-1; no firm D call. Trimming pared 4 bases from V and 8 bases from J, leaving 11 bases between. CDR1 and CDR2 (germline): DFQATT, SNEGSKA (reference sequence). The CDR3 spans 11 residues. CDR3 protein: CSATNRFEAFF. CDR3 DNA sequence: TGCAGTGCTACAAACCGATTCGAAGCTTTCTTT.

In this sample, this clonotype turned up a few times. The genes are TRBV7-2 and TRBJ1-3, with D unclear. The V gene lost 5 bases and the J gene lost 0 bases, with 11 bases spanning the gap. The CDR3 loop spans 15 amino acids. Germline V gene data show CDR1 as SGHTA and CDR2 as FQGNSA. Here the CDR3 DNA reads TGTGCCAGCAGCCCCCCCGGTCTCTCTGGAAACACCATATATTTT. This codes for CASSPPGLSGNTIYF.

This clonotype is deemed medium-sized. The chain combines TRBV5-6 with TRBJ2-2, with D unclear. V was shortened by 6 bases and J by 2 bases, with 8 bases between the two germline ends. The V gene's germline CDR1 is SGHDT and CDR2 YYEEEE. CDR3 length equals 13 residues. CDR3 DNA sequence: TGTGCCAGCATCCTGGACAACACCGGGGAGCTGTTTTTT. As protein: CASILDNTGELFF.

This clonotype was recorded once. The chain uses TRBV10-3 and TRBJ2-3; maybe TRBD2 (6 bases). The CDR3 sequence is 14 residues long. V was pared by 0 bases and J by 3 bases, with 7 bases between. Germline CDR1 is ENHRY and CDR2 is SYGVKD. The CDR3 reads CAISESRGTDTQYF. The CDR3 nucleotides are TGTGCCATCAGTGAGTCACGGGGGACAGATACGCAGTATTTT.

Only a few counts were recorded for this clonotype. The rearrangement links TRBV13 to TRBJ1-1; D is possibly TRBD1 (5 bases). Trimming shortened V by 5 bases and J by 3 bases, and 19 bases separated the two germline ends. The germline CDR1 and CDR2 sequences are PRHDT and FYEKMQ (reference sequence). The CDR3 has 16 residues. Written as DNA, the CDR3 is TGTGCCAGCAGCCTGGGGACCCCCCGTCAGGACACTGAAGCTTTCTTT. This gives the protein CASSLGTPRQDTEAFF.

This clonotype was found a few times. The chain couples TRBV27 to TRBJ1-1; TRBD1 is a possible D gene (5 bases). The germline V gene encodes CDR1 MNHEY and CDR2 SMNVEV (reference sequence). Trimming left V 0 bases short and J 4 bases short, with 9 bases between. The CDR3 sequence is 14 residues long. The CDR3 DNA follows: TGTGCCAGCAGTTTATCGACCGGGGGCACTGAAGCTTTCTTT. It encodes CASSLSTGGTEAFF.

The table lists this clonotype with a few counts. The V and J genes are TRBV6-1 and TRBJ1-5, with D possibly TRBD1 on 5 matching bases. Germline lookup yields CDR1 MNHNS and CDR2 SASEGT. V gave up 6 bases and J gave up 4 bases, with 10 bases separating them. The CDR3 runs 13 residues. The CDR3 region has the DNA TGTGCCAGCAGAGCGGGGCCGAATCAGCCCCAGCATTTT. Protein: CASRAGPNQPQHF.

This clonotype was observed a single time. This chain joins TRBV5-1 and TRBJ2-1, with TRBD2 identical over 7 bases. The CDR3 has 16 residues. CDR1 SGHRS and CDR2 YFSETQ come from the germline V gene. The ends lost 4 bases at V and 0 bases at J; junction bases unmatched: 7. CDR3 amino acids: CASSPPGGSSYNEQFF. CDR3 in DNA: TGCGCCAGCAGCCCGCCGGGGGGATCCTCCTACAATGAGCAGTTCTTC.

The V call is TRBV7-9, the J call TRBJ2-3, with TRBD2 identical over 12 bases. This CDR3 contains 16 residues. The germline CDR1 and CDR2 sequences are SEHNR and FQNEAQ (reference sequence). V shed 2 bases and J 8 bases; nucleotides not matched to a gene: 8. Here the CDR3 DNA reads TGTGCCAGCAGCTTAAACGGACTAGCGGGGTCAGTTACGCAGTATTTT. Amino acids: CASSLNGLAGSVTQYF.

This clonotype was seen more than once but under ten times. The chain couples TRBV6-5 to TRBJ1-2; D might be TRBD1 (6 bases). CDR1 and CDR2 (germline): MNHEY, SVGAGI. There are 14 residues in the CDR3. V was pared by 5 bases and J by 8 bases, with 18 bases between. Here the CDR3 DNA reads TGTGCCAGCAGTCTCTCAGGGGCCCCGGAAGGCTACACCTTC. Encoded protein: CASSLSGAPEGYTF.

This clonotype occurred a few times. This rearrangement joins TRBV11-2 to TRBJ2-5; 11 bases align to TRBD2. Germline CDR1 is SGHAT and CDR2 is FQNNGV. This CDR3 region has 15 residues. V shed 4 bases and J 2 bases; nucleotides not matched to a gene: 3. In DNA form, the CDR3 reads TGTGCCAGCAGCTCCTTAGCGGGGGGGCAAGAGACCCAGTACTTC. It translates to CASSSLAGGQETQYF.

This clonotype is labeled medium-sized. The chain is built from TRBV19 and TRBJ1-2; the match to TRBD1 covers 7 bases. J gave up 7 bases and V 3 bases, and 5 bases lay outside the gene matches. Germline V CDR1 and CDR2: LNHDA, SQIVND (reference sequence). The CDR3 is made up of 13 amino acids. CDR3 in DNA: TGTGCCAGTAGTATCGACAGGGAGTCTGGCTACACCTTC. It yields the protein CASSIDRESGYTF.

By share, this clonotype counts as medium-sized. The chain couples TRBV5-6 to TRBJ1-2; D ambiguous. The germline V gene has CDR1 SGHDT and CDR2 YYEEEE. The CDR3 consists of 15 residues. Trimming cost V 1 base and J 7 bases, with 17 bases left between them. The CDR3 loop reads CASSLRPYKGFGYTF. The CDR3 DNA reads TGTGCCAGCAGCTTGAGGCCTTACAAAGGTTTTGGCTACACCTTC.

This clonotype occurred a few times. V gene TRBV20-1 combines with J gene TRBJ1-5; tentative D call: TRBD1 (6 bases). V was clipped by 3 bases and J by 7 bases, with 13 bases between them. The germline V gene has CDR1 DFQATT and CDR2 SNEGSKA (reference sequence). The CDR3 runs to 13 residues. The CDR3 nucleotides read TGCAGTGCTAGCAACAGGGAAGGACAGCCCCAGCATTTT. Its protein is CSASNREGQPQHF.

This clonotype is judged medium-sized. The CDR3 is CATSDREKLFF. As DNA, the CDR3 is TGTGCCACCTCCGACCGGGAAAAACTGTTTTTT. The chain couples TRBV6-5 to TRBJ1-4; no firm D call. Germline-derived CDR1 and CDR2 are MNHEY and SVGAGI. This CDR3 is built from 11 residues. V shed 10 bases and J shed 8 bases, with 11 bases lying between them.

This clonotype is categorized as medium-sized. V usage is TRBV7-2 and J usage is TRBJ2-1, with 7 bases aligning to TRBD2. The germline gives CDR1 SGHTA, CDR2 FQGNSA. The CDR3 totals 15 residues. The V and J ends lost 5 bases and 7 bases, in that order; junction bases with no gene match: 11. CDR3 protein: CASSELASFPNEQFF. In nucleotides, the CDR3 is TGTGCCAGCAGCGAACTAGCGTCTTTCCCGAATGAGCAGTTCTTC.

This clonotype was counted a few times. This sequence joins TRBV4-3 and TRBJ2-7, with no clear D. The CDR3 covers 15 residues. V was trimmed by 0 bases and J by 4 bases, leaving 13 bases between them. Germline CDR1 reads LGHNA; CDR2 reads YSLEER. The DNA of the CDR3 is TGCGCCAGCAGCCAAGATTTGGAGATGTTTTACGAGCAGTACGTC. This translates into CASSQDLEMFYEQYV.

Note on this clonotype: A read error may explain this, as a much larger clone is one base away. The CDR3 sequence is CASRATSGDYEQYF. CDR3 sequence (DNA): TGTGCCAGCAGAGCGACTAGCGGGGACTACGAGCAGTACTTC. The chain links TRBV6-5 to TRBJ2-7, with TRBD2 identical over 11 bases. The CDR3 loop spans 14 amino acids. The ends lost 6 bases at V and 3 bases at J; junction bases unmatched: 4. Germline V gene lookup returns CDR1 MNHEY and CDR2 SVGAGI.

About this clonotype: Since a much larger clone is just one base distant, this may be a read error. V and J are TRBV19 and TRBJ1-6; perhaps TRBD1 as D (5 bases). CDR1 is LNHDA, CDR2 SQIVND, per germline (reference sequence). The CDR3 spans 14 residues. The DNA of the CDR3 is TGTGCCAGTGGGACGGGAGGCTCAGGTTCACACCTCCACTTT. Translated, it gives CASGTGGSGSHLHF.

Relative to its sample, this clonotype is medium-sized (0.01 to 0.1%). V usage is TRBV29-1 and J usage is TRBJ1-1; no definite D call. The germline gives CDR1 SQVTM, CDR2 ANQGSEA. The germline V and J ends were trimmed by 1 base and 0 bases, with 9 bases remaining between them. The CDR3 covers 14 residues. This chain's CDR3 is CSVEGSGVNTEAFF. The CDR3 bases are TGCAGCGTTGAAGGGAGTGGGGTGAACACTGAAGCTTTCTTT.

V usage is TRBV18 and J usage is TRBJ2-7; tentative D call: TRBD1 (6 bases). The V gene's germline CDR1 is KGHSH and CDR2 LQKENI. The CDR3 loop spans 12 amino acids. Trimming took 6 bases from V and 7 from J, leaving 13 bases between them. The CDR3 region is CASSHRDGEQYV. In nucleotides, the CDR3 is TGTGCCAGCTCCCACAGGGACGGAGAGCAGTACGTC.

This clonotype has a handful of counts. This chain connects TRBV10-1 to TRBJ2-5; the D call may be TRBD1 or TRBD2 (5 bases each). The CDR3 extends over 16 amino acids. Trimming pared 2 bases from V and 3 bases from J, leaving 16 bases between. In germline, CDR1 is WNHNN, CDR2 SYGVQD (reference sequence). The CDR3 nucleotides read TGCGCCAGCAGTGAGACGAGGGCAGGGCCAAAAGAGACCCAGTACTTC. The encoded protein is CASSETRAGPKETQYF.

This clonotype was detected a few times. The chain employs TRBV7-9 and TRBJ1-2; D is possibly TRBD1 (5 bases). The ends were cut back, 5 bases at V and 4 bases at J, with 20 bases in the middle. Germline V lookup: CDR1 SEHNR, CDR2 FQNEAQ (reference sequence). The CDR3 has 16 amino acids. DNA of the CDR3: TGTGCCAGCAGCCCAGGGATTGGGATAGGGGCCTATGGCTACACCTTC. Amino acid sequence: CASSPGIGIGAYGYTF.

The chain is built from TRBV7-6 and TRBJ2-4; 7 bases are a match to TRBD1. Germline CDR1 and CDR2: SGHVS and FNYEAQ. Trimming removed 1 base from V and 2 bases from J; junction bases left unmatched: 5. This CDR3 spans 16 amino acids. CDR3 protein: CASSLGTGDSKNIQYF. DNA of the CDR3: TGTGCCAGCAGCTTAGGAACAGGGGATTCCAAAAACATTCAGTACTTC.

In its sample, this clonotype ranks as medium-sized. The CDR3 DNA reads as TGTGCCAGTAGTATGAGTCACCCAAGCTCCTACGAGCAGTACTTC. This sequence encodes CASSMSHPSSYEQYF. This chain joins TRBV19 and TRBJ2-7; D is undetermined. CDR1 and CDR2 (germline): LNHDA, SQIVND (reference sequence). The V end lost 3 bases, the J end lost 0 bases, and 12 bases lay between the germline ends. This CDR3 is 15 amino acids long.

This clonotype is judged medium-sized. The chain couples TRBV6-5 to TRBJ2-7; no definite D call. The V end was cut by 6 bases, the J end by 7 bases, with 16 bases between. The length of the CDR3 is 13 residues. Germline CDR1 reads MNHEY; CDR2 reads SVGAGI. The CDR3 is CASRPDPVGEQYV. Written as DNA, the CDR3 is TGTGCCAGCAGACCGGACCCTGTGGGAGAGCAGTACGTC.

This clonotype was observed a few times. This chain joins TRBV14 and TRBJ1-1, with 7 bases fitting TRBD1. The trim removed 0 bases at V and 7 bases at J, leaving 5 bases unmatched. The germline gives CDR1 SGHDN, CDR2 FVKESK. This CDR3 contains 14 residues. CDR3 DNA: TGTGCCAGCAGCCAAGAAAAGGGGGCGAGTGAAGCTTTCTTT. Amino acid sequence: CASSQEKGASEAFF.

This clonotype was seen a handful of times. This chain links TRBV20-1 with TRBJ1-2, with 10 bases that match TRBD1. V lost 6 bases to trimming and J lost 8 bases; unmatched junction nucleotides: 12. CDR1 and CDR2 from the germline V gene are DFQATT and SNEGSKA (reference sequence). The CDR3 totals 14 residues. CDR3 region: CSALMTGGAEGYTF. The CDR3 coding sequence is TGCAGTGCCCTAATGACAGGGGGCGCGGAAGGCTACACCTTC.

The table lists this clonotype with a count of one. A read error may be the cause here, since a much bigger clone is one base away. The V call is TRBV6-1, the J call TRBJ1-1; tentative D call: TRBD1 (6 bases). The CDR3 has 13 residues. V lost 8 bases, J lost 1 base, and 11 bases lay in between. Per germline, CDR1 MNHNS and CDR2 SASEGT. CDR3 amino acids: CASWTVRNTEAFF. CDR3 nucleotides: TGTGCCAGCTGGACAGTCCGGAACACTGAAGCTTTCTTT.

This rearrangement joins TRBV7-2 to TRBJ1-1, with 7 nucleotides matching TRBD1. Germline CDR1 and CDR2: SGHTA and FQGNSA. CDR3 length: 14 amino acids. After removal of 6 bases from V and 3 bases from J, the junction contained 7 bases not matched to a gene. The CDR3 spells CASREQGLHTEAFF. CDR3 DNA: TGTGCCAGCAGAGAACAGGGGTTGCACACTGAAGCTTTCTTT. Complete variable domain (other parts from reference TRBV7-2 and TRBJ1-1): GAGVSQSPSNKVTEKGKDVELRCDPISGHTALYWYRQSLGQGLEFLIYFQGNSAPDKSGLPSDRFSAERTGGSVSTLTIQRTQQEDSAVYLCASREQGLHTEAFFGQGTRLTVV.